What follows are 9 T cell receptor beta chains derived from one specimen sequenced in a study of T-cell memory formation after mild COVID-19. TCRdb re-called the 5' RACE reads with MiXCR, one entry per CDR3 protein. The sample lists approximately 300,000 distinct CDR3 sequences; approximately 19% were seen once. Input material: PBMCs or a T cell subset sorted from them (not recorded which). The receptors stem from a man younger than 35 who had mild COVID-19 (a few samples of this study predate the infection). Cell type and time point are not known.

This clonotype was counted many times. This sequence joins TRBV20-1 and TRBJ2-7; D unclear. The CDR3 totals 11 residues. Trimming removed 0 bases from V and 3 bases from J, with 3 bases in between. The germline V gene has CDR1 DFQATT and CDR2 SNEGSKA (reference sequence). The DNA of the CDR3 is TGCAGTGCTAGAGATTTCTACGAGCAGTACTTC. Translating it yields CSARDFYEQYF.

This clonotype was observed a handful of times. CDR3 nucleotide sequence: TGTGCCAGCAGTTTAGGTCTTGGCGGGGAGCTGTTTTTT. Residues: CASSLGLGGELFF. This sequence joins TRBV27 and TRBJ2-2, with D unresolved. Between the trimmed V and J ends, which lost 2 bases and 7 bases, there was a span of 8 bases. The CDR3 loop spans 13 amino acids. Germline V lookup: CDR1 MNHEY, CDR2 SMNVEV (reference sequence).

This clonotype was seen more than once but under ten times. DNA for the CDR3: TGCAGTGCTGGGACAGGGGGTTCCTACGAGCAGTACTTC. This translates into CSAGTGGSYEQYF. The gene calls are TRBV20-1 and TRBJ2-7; 11 bases align to TRBD1. V lost 5 bases to trimming and J lost 1 base; unmatched junction nucleotides: 1. From germline, CDR1 is DFQATT and CDR2 SNEGSKA (reference sequence). The CDR3 runs to 13 residues.

This chain joins TRBV7-3 and TRBJ2-6; no definite D call. Trimming removed 4 bases from V and 0 bases from J, with 7 bases in between. The CDR3 is made up of 15 amino acids. Germline V gene data show CDR1 as SGHTA and CDR2 as FQGTGA. This CDR3 reads CASSSSYSGANVLTF. The CDR3, as DNA: TGTGCCAGCAGCTCAAGCTACTCTGGGGCCAACGTCCTGACTTTC.

The rearrangement uses TRBV5-1 and TRBJ2-3, with TRBD1 matching 7 bases. CDR3 length equals 14 residues. Trimming removed 6 bases from V and 2 bases from J; junction bases left unmatched: 6. Germline CDR1 is SGHRS and CDR2 is YFSETQ. DNA for the CDR3: TGCGCCAGCACCCAGACAGGGACCACAGATACGCAGTATTTT. It codes for CASTQTGTTDTQYF.

A few counts support this clonotype. V is TRBV7-9 and J is TRBJ2-1; 7 nucleotides match TRBD2. From germline, CDR1 is SEHNR and CDR2 FQNEAQ (reference sequence). Trimming removed 1 base from V and 7 bases from J; junction bases left unmatched: 1. The CDR3 length is 13 residues. CDR3 loop: CASSLGAGNEQFF. The CDR3 DNA reads as TGTGCCAGCAGCTTAGGAGCGGGGAATGAGCAGTTCTTC.

This clonotype was observed a handful of times. The chain combines TRBV19 with TRBJ2-2; D perhaps matches TRBD1 (5 bases). The V end was cut by 6 bases, the J end by 0 bases, with 11 bases between. The CDR3 totals 15 residues. Germline-derived CDR1 and CDR2 are LNHDA and SQIVND (reference sequence). CDR3 nucleotides: TGTGCCAGTAGGTCCCAGGGTACGAACACCGGGGAGCTGTTTTTT. Residues: CASRSQGTNTGELFF.

This rearrangement joins TRBV6-2 or TRBV6-3 to TRBJ1-1; no firm D call. V was shortened by 6 bases and J by 4 bases, with 15 bases between the two germline ends. Germline loops: CDR1 MNHEY, CDR2 SVGEGT. CDR3 length: 14 amino acids. In DNA, the CDR3 is TGTGCCAGCAGCCAAAAGGAAGCGGGCACTGAAGCTTTCTTT. It translates to CASSQKEAGTEAFF.

There are a few counts of this clonotype. The V gene is TRBV27, the J gene TRBJ1-5; 7 bases agree with TRBD1. This CDR3 comprises 13 residues. Germline V gene sequence: CDR1 MNHEY, CDR2 SMNVEV (reference sequence). J gave up 6 bases and V 5 bases, and 4 bases lay outside the gene matches. The DNA of the CDR3 is TGTGCCAGCAGTCGTACAGGGGCTCAGCCCCAGCATTTT. Protein sequence: CASSRTGAQPQHF.